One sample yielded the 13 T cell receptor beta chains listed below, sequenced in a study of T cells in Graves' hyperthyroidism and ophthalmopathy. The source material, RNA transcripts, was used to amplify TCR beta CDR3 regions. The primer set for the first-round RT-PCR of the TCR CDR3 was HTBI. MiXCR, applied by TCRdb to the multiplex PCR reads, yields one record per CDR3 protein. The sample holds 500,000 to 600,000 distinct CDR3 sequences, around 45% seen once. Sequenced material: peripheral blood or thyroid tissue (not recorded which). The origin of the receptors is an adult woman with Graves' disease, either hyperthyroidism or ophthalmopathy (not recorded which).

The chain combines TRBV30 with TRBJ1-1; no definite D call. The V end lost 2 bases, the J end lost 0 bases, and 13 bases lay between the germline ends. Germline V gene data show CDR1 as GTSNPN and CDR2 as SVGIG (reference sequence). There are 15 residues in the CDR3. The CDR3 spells CAWSHSGYMNTEAFF. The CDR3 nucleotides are TGTGCCTGGAGTCATTCGGGCTATATGAACACTGAAGCTTTCTTT.

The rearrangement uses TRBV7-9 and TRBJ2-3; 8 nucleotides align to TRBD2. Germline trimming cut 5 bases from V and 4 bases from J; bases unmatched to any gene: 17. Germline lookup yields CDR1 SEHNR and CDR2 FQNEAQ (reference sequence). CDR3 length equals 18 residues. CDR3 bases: TGTGCCAGCAGCCCCCCCGGGGTTAGCGGGAAGGAGTCAGATACGCAGTATTTT. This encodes CASSPPGVSGKESDTQYF.

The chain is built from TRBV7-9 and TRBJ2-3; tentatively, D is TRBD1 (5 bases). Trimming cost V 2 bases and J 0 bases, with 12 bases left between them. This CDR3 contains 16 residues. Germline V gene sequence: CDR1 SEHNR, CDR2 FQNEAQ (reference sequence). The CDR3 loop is CASSLRTTISTDTQYF. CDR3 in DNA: TGTGCCAGCAGCTTACGGACAACGATTAGCACAGATACGCAGTATTTT.

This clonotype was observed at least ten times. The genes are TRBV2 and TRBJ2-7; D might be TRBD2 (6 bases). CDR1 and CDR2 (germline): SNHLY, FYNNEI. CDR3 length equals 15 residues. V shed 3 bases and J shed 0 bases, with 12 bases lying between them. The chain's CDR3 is CASSEGTFPSYEQYF. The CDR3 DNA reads TGTGCCAGCAGTGAGGGGACTTTCCCCTCCTACGAGCAGTACTTC.

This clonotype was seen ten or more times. CDR3 DNA: TGTGCCAGCAGCCGATCGATACTAGCGTCTAACGAGCAGTACTTC. It codes for CASSRSILASNEQYF. The chain couples TRBV7-2 to TRBJ2-7; 7 nucleotides line up with TRBD2. J lost 5 bases, V lost 5 bases, and 12 bases had no gene match. In germline, CDR1 is SGHTA, CDR2 FQGNSA. This CDR3 contains 15 residues.

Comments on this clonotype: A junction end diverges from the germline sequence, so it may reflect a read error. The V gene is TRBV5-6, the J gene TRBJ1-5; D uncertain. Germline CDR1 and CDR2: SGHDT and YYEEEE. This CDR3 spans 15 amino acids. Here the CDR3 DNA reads TGTGCCGGCAGCTCCCTTCGGGAGGGCAATCGGCCCCAGCATTTT. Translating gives CAGSSLREGNRPQHF.

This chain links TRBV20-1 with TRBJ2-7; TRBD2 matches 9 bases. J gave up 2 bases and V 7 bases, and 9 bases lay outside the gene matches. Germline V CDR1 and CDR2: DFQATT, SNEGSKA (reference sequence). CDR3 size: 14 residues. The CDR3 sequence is CSVIEGLATYEQYF. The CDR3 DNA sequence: TGCAGTGTAATCGAGGGACTAGCTACCTACGAGCAGTACTTC.

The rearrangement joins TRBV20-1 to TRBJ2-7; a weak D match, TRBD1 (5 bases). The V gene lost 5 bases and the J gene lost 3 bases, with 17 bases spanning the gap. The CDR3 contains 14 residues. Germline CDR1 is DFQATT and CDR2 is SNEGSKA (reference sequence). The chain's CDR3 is CSALPEQGLYEQYF. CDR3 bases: TGCAGTGCTCTTCCGGAGCAGGGCCTCTACGAGCAGTACTTC.

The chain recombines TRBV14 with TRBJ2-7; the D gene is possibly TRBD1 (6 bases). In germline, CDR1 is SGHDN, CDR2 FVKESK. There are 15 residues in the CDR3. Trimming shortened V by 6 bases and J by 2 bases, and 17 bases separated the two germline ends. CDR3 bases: TGTGCCAGCAGTTCCGGAGCAGGGGAGACCTACGAGCAGTACTTC. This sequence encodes CASSSGAGETYEQYF.

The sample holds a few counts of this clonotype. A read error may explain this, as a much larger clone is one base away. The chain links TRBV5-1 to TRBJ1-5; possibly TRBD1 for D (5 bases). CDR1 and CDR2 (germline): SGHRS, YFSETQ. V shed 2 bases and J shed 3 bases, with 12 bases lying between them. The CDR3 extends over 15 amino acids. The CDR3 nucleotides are TGCGCCAGCAGCTTTAACGGGGACTACAATCAGCCCCAGCATTTT. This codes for CASSFNGDYNQPQHF.

For the CDR3, the DNA is TGTGCCAGCAGGGACAGGGCACATTCACCCCTCCACTTT. Encoded protein: CASRDRAHSPLHF. The chain joins TRBV19 to TRBJ1-6; TRBD1 agrees at 9 bases. The V gene end was trimmed by 9 bases and the J gene end by 8 bases; junction bases not matched to a gene: 5. There are 13 residues in the CDR3. Germline V gene lookup returns CDR1 LNHDA and CDR2 SQIVND (reference sequence).

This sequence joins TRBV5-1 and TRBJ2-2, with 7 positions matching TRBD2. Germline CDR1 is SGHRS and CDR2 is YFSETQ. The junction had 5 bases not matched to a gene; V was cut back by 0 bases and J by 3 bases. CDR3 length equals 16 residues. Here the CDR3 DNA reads TGCGCCAGCAGCTTGGCCACGGGGGGAGACACCGGGGAGCTGTTTTTT. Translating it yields CASSLATGGDTGELFF.

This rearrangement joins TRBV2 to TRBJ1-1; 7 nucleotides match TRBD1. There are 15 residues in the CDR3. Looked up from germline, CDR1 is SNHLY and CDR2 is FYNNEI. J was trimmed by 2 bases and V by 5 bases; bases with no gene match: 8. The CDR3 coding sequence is TGTGCCAGCAGTCCTGGGACAGTAGGTAACACTGAAGCTTTCTTT. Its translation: CASSPGTVGNTEAFF.